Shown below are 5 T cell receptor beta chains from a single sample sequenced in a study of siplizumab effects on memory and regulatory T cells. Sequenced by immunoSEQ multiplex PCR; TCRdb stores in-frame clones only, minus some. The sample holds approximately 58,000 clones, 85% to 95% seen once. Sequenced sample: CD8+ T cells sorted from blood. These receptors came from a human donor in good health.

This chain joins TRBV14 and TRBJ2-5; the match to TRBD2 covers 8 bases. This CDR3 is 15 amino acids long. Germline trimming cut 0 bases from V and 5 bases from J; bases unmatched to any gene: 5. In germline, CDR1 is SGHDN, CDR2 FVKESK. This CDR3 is CASSQDTGRAETQYF. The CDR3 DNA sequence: TGTGCCAGCAGCCAAGATACCGGGAGGGCGGAGACCCAGTACTTC.

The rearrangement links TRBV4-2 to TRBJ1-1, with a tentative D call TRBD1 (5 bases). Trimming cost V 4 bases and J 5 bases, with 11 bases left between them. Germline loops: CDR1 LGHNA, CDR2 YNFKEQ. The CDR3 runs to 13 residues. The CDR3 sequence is CASSPQGSTEAFF. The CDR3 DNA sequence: TGTGCCAGCAGCCCCCAGGGTTCGACTGAAGCTTTCTTT.

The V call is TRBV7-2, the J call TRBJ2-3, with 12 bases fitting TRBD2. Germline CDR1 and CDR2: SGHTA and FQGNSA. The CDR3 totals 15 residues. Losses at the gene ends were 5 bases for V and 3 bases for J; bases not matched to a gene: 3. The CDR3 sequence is CASSPSGRDTDTQYF. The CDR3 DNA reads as TGTGCCAGCAGCCCTAGCGGGAGGGATACAGATACGCAGTATTTT. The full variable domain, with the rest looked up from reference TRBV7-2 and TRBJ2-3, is GAGVSQSPSNKVTEKGKDVELRCDPISGHTALYWYRQSLGQGLEFLIYFQGNSAPDKSGLPSDRFSAERTGGSVSTLTIQRTQQEDSAVYLCASSPSGRDTDTQYFGPGTRLTVL.

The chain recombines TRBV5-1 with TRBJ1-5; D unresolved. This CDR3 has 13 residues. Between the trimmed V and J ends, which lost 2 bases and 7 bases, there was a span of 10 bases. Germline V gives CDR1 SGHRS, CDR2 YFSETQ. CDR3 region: CASSFEGRQPQHF. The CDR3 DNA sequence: TGCGCCAGCAGCTTCGAAGGGAGACAGCCCCAGCATTTT.

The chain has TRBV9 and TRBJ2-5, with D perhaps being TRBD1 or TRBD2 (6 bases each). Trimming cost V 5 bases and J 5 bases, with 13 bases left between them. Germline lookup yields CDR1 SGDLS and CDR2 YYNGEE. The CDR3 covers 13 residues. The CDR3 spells CASSGGRGETQYF. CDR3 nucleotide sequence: TGTGCCAGCAGTGGGGGGCGCGGGGAGACCCAGTACTTC.